The 27 T cell receptor beta chains presented below share a single source sample, sequenced in a study of blood T cell repertoires in COVID-19 (dated by TCRdb to 2019 to 2021). Library preparation used the immunoSEQ multiplex PCR assay. The source is immuneACCESS, and TCRdb retained only in-frame sequences with V and J called. Part of the clones is not carried over; for the studies checked, unresolved V genes explain less than half of this, and the remainder is unexplained. Here the sample has 250,000 to 300,000 clones; approximately 80% occur a single time. About 5% of the sample rests with the top ten. Sequencing used PBMCs or T cells enriched from blood (not recorded which). The receptors shown here come from a man aged 40-50 years who had been exposed to COVID-19.

The chain joins TRBV10-3 to TRBJ2-3; tentative D call: TRBD2 (6 bases). Germline V gene sequence: CDR1 ENHRY, CDR2 SYGVKD. The CDR3 is made up of 14 amino acids. With 10 bases removed from V and 3 bases from J, the gap between germline ends came to 17 bases. Here the CDR3 DNA reads TGTGCCACCGAAGACGGGGGTGGGACAGATACGCAGTATTTT. As protein: CATEDGGGTDTQYF.

The CDR3: CASSLGLAGASGTDTQYF. In DNA form, the CDR3 reads TGCGCCAGCAGCTTGGGTTTAGCGGGAGCTTCCGGCACAGATACGCAGTATTTT. This rearrangement joins TRBV5-1 to TRBJ2-3; 9 bases fit TRBD2. Germline CDR1 reads SGHRS; CDR2 reads YFSETQ. This CDR3 contains 18 residues. V was clipped by 0 bases and J by 1 base; unmatched bases: 9.

This clone was detected only once. This sequence joins TRBV18 and TRBJ2-7; 7 bases are a match to TRBD2. The length of the CDR3 is 14 residues. The germline gives CDR1 KGHSH, CDR2 LQKENI. V trimming: 4 bases; J trimming: 5 bases; junction bases outside the gene matches: 8. DNA of the CDR3: TGTGCCAGCTCACGCTCGGCGGGAGAAAACGAGCAGTACTTC. Its translation: CASSRSAGENEQYF. The whole variable domain, filled in from reference TRBV18 and TRBJ2-7, reads NAGVMQNPRHLVRRRGQEARLRCSPMKGHSHVYWYRQLPEEGLKFMVYLQKENIIDESGMPKERFSAEFPKEGPSILRIQQVVRGDSAAYFCASSRSAGENEQYFGPGTRLTVT.

The chain links TRBV5-1 to TRBJ2-7, with 8 bases identical to TRBD1. V trimming: 1 base; J trimming: 9 bases; junction bases outside the gene matches: 12. Germline V gives CDR1 SGHRS, CDR2 YFSETQ. CDR3 length: 15 residues. CDR3 sequence reads: CASSLSGQGSRWQYF. CDR3 DNA: TGCGCCAGCAGCTTGTCCGGACAGGGATCTCGGTGGCAGTACTTC.

This chain connects TRBV4-1 to TRBJ1-4, with D uncertain. Germline CDR1 reads MGHRA; CDR2 reads YSYEKL. CDR3 length: 15 residues. Trimming left V 5 bases short and J 7 bases short, with 17 bases between. The chain's CDR3 is CASSFPSLRSEKLFF. The CDR3 nucleotides are TGCGCCAGCAGCTTTCCGAGCTTAAGGAGTGAAAAACTGTTTTTT.

V and J are TRBV30 and TRBJ2-1; 7 bases match TRBD2. The CDR3 is 15 residues long. J lost 3 bases, V lost 3 bases, and 8 bases had no gene match. Looked up from germline, CDR1 is GTSNPN and CDR2 is SVGIG (reference sequence). CDR3 sequence reads: CAWRWREQGYNEQFF. The CDR3 region has the DNA TGTGCCTGGAGATGGCGGGAGCAAGGCTACAATGAGCAGTTCTTC.

The chain couples TRBV19 to TRBJ2-1; D is unresolved. The CDR3 sequence is 12 residues long. Germline values: CDR1 LNHDA, CDR2 SQIVND (reference sequence). The V gene lost 3 bases and the J gene lost 8 bases, with 8 bases spanning the gap. CDR3 nucleotides: TGTGCCAGTAGTATGGCCACCCATGAGCAGTTCTTC. Protein product: CASSMATHEQFF.

The chain employs TRBV29-1 and TRBJ2-2; D is possibly TRBD2 (5 bases). Germline values: CDR1 SQVTM, CDR2 ANQGSEA. V was trimmed by 6 bases and J by 3 bases, leaving 17 bases between them. CDR3 length: 15 amino acids. The DNA for the CDR3 is TGCAGCGTCGGCCGGACTTTCCGCGACACCGGGGAGCTGTTTTTT. Translating it yields CSVGRTFRDTGELFF.

The chain joins TRBV7-9 to TRBJ2-3; 14 bases are a match to TRBD2. With 8 bases clipped from V and 9 bases from J, the junction kept 7 bases outside the gene matches. Germline CDR1 reads SEHNR; CDR2 reads FQNEAQ (reference sequence). This CDR3 region has 14 residues. The CDR3 here is CASAPGLAGETQYF. DNA for the CDR3: TGTGCCAGCGCGCCGGGACTAGCGGGAGAAACGCAGTATTTT.

CDR3 bases: TGTGCCACCAGTGAACTCACAGGGATCCCCCTTAGCAATCAGCCCCAGCATTTT. This encodes CATSELTGIPLSNQPQHF. V usage is TRBV15 and J usage is TRBJ1-5; possible D gene TRBD1, 6 bases. Germline V gene lookup returns CDR1 LNHNV and CDR2 YYDKDF (reference sequence). V shed 6 bases and J shed 0 bases, with 21 bases lying between them. CDR3 length equals 18 residues.

The V and J genes are TRBV5-4 and TRBJ2-1; D unclear. CDR3 length equals 14 residues. The germline gives CDR1 SGHNT, CDR2 YYREEE (reference sequence). V lost 0 bases and J 8 bases, leaving 12 bases between the germline ends. The CDR3 here is CASSLESISDEQFF. Here the CDR3 DNA reads TGTGCCAGCAGCTTGGAATCTATCAGCGATGAGCAGTTCTTC.

V is TRBV5-5 and J is TRBJ2-7; D is uncertain. The CDR3 length is 13 residues. From germline, CDR1 is SGHKS and CDR2 YYEKEE (reference sequence). The V gene lost 4 bases and the J gene lost 3 bases, with 11 bases spanning the gap. The DNA of the CDR3 is TGTGCCAGCAGCCAAGAAAACATCTACGAGCAGTACTTC. This translates into CASSQENIYEQYF.

The chain is built from TRBV10-3 and TRBJ1-4; a weak D match, TRBD1 (5 bases). Germline CDR1 reads ENHRY; CDR2 reads SYGVKD. Trimming took off 5 bases at V and 6 bases at J, with 16 bases between the two ends. The CDR3 loop spans 15 amino acids. This chain's CDR3 is CAISKDTGIHEKLFF. The CDR3 nucleotides are TGTGCCATCAGTAAGGACACAGGAATACATGAAAAACTGTTTTTT.

This clone showed up just a few times. V gene TRBV30 combines with J gene TRBJ1-2, with D perhaps matching TRBD1 (5 bases). The CDR3 has 13 residues. Germline assignment: CDR1 GTSNPN and CDR2 SVGIG (reference sequence). V lost 4 bases to trimming and J lost 1 base, with 10 bases between them. CDR3 coding DNA: TGTGCCTGGACTCCAGACAGTAACTATGGCTACACCTTC. It yields the protein CAWTPDSNYGYTF.

V and J are TRBV25-1 and TRBJ2-1; D might be TRBD1 (5 bases). The germline gives CDR1 MGHDK, CDR2 SYGVNS. The V end lost 8 bases, the J end lost 9 bases, and 11 bases lay between the germline ends. This CDR3 has 11 amino acids. The DNA for the CDR3 is TGTGCCAGCCGACAGACGGCTGAGCAGTTCTTC. Its protein product is CASRQTAEQFF.

V and J are TRBV5-1 and TRBJ1-1; D is perhaps TRBD1 (5 bases). The germline V and J ends were trimmed by 4 bases and 5 bases, with 12 bases remaining between them. CDR1 and CDR2 (germline): SGHRS, YFSETQ. This CDR3 has 13 amino acids. The CDR3 reads CASSLERGTEAFF. DNA for the CDR3: TGCGCCAGCAGCCTGGAACGGGGGACTGAAGCTTTCTTT.

This clone was found once. The same CDR3 also results from other DNA sequences found in this sample. The chain is built from TRBV29-1 and TRBJ1-1; D gene ambiguous. Per the germline V gene, CDR1 is SQVTM and CDR2 is ANQGSEA. Between the trimmed V and J ends, which lost 1 base and 1 base, there was a span of 7 bases. The CDR3 covers 13 residues. CDR3 amino acids: CSVEGQANTEAFF. The DNA of the CDR3 is TGCAGCGTTGAAGGGCAGGCGAACACTGAAGCTTTCTTT.

The chain carries TRBV2 and TRBJ2-1; 9 positions match TRBD2. Germline V CDR1 and CDR2: SNHLY, FYNNEI. The CDR3 runs 15 residues. V dropped 10 bases and J dropped 5; count of bases not matched to a gene: 12. CDR3: CATQKGRLADNEQFF. The CDR3 coding sequence is TGTGCCACGCAAAAGGGGAGACTAGCGGACAATGAGCAGTTCTTC.

This clone was detected once. The rearrangement uses TRBV7-9 and TRBJ2-2, with D unresolved. The CDR3 is 14 amino acids. CDR1 is SEHNR, CDR2 FQNEAQ, per germline (reference sequence). V lost 4 bases and J lost 5, with 11 bases in between. The CDR3 sequence: CASSSRGGTGELFF. The CDR3 region has the DNA TGTGCCAGCAGCTCCCGCGGTGGTACCGGGGAGCTGTTTTTT.

The V and J genes are TRBV9 and TRBJ2-3; no definite D call. This CDR3 contains 13 residues. The germline CDR1 and CDR2 sequences are SGDLS and YYNGEE. Deletions cut 0 bases from V and 4 bases from J, with 6 bases between. The CDR3 loop is CASSVVHSDTQYF. The CDR3 coding sequence is TGTGCCAGCAGCGTAGTCCATTCAGATACGCAGTATTTT. Full variable domain (rest looked up from reference TRBV9 and TRBJ2-3): DSGVTQTPKHLITATGQRVTLRCSPRSGDLSVYWYQQSLDQGLQFLIQYYNGEERAKGNILERFSAQQFPDLHSELNLSSLELGDSALYFCASSVVHSDTQYFGPGTRLTVL.

The chain uses TRBV7-3 and TRBJ2-3, with 10 bases lining up with TRBD2. The CDR3 covers 16 residues. The J segment lost 2 bases and the V segment lost 3 bases, leaving 5 bases of the junction unmatched. CDR1 SGHTA and CDR2 FQGTGA come from the germline V gene. CDR3 sequence (DNA): TGTGCCAGCAGCTTTCGAGCGGGAGGGAACACAGATACGCAGTATTTT. This gives the protein CASSFRAGGNTDTQYF.

Of note for this clone: This specimen includes other DNA sequences encoding the same CDR3. This chain joins TRBV6-5 and TRBJ2-1; D is possibly TRBD2 (5 bases). The V gene's germline CDR1 is MNHEY and CDR2 SVGAGI. The CDR3 totals 13 residues. The V end lost 4 bases, the J end lost 2 bases, and 6 bases lay between the germline ends. Here the CDR3 DNA reads TGTGCCAGCAGTTCCGGGACCTACAATGAGCAGTTCTTC. This sequence encodes CASSSGTYNEQFF.

The rearrangement joins TRBV9 to TRBJ1-5, with D hard to call. In germline, CDR1 is SGDLS, CDR2 YYNGEE. Deletions cut 0 bases from V and 0 bases from J, with 13 bases between. The CDR3 runs 17 residues. This CDR3 is CASSVEGELHSNQPQHF. The DNA for the CDR3 is TGTGCCAGCAGCGTAGAAGGAGAATTACATAGCAATCAGCCCCAGCATTTT.

DNA for the CDR3: TGTGCCAGCAGTCGGCAGATTAACACTGAAGCTTTCTTT. Residues: CASSRQINTEAFF. The genes are TRBV6-6 and TRBJ1-1; no definite D call. V lost 5 bases and J 2 bases, leaving 9 bases between the germline ends. Germline CDR1 reads MNHNY; CDR2 reads SVGAGI (reference sequence). CDR3 length: 13 residues.

The V and J genes are TRBV7-9 and TRBJ2-1; TRBD2 matches at 8 bases. V was clipped by 5 bases and J by 7 bases; unmatched bases: 16. Germline V gene sequence: CDR1 SEHNR, CDR2 FQNEAQ (reference sequence). The CDR3 runs to 17 residues. This chain's CDR3 is CASSDPSSGTWGNEQFF. CDR3 DNA sequence: TGTGCCAGCAGCGACCCGAGTAGCGGGACGTGGGGGAATGAGCAGTTCTTC.

The chain links TRBV3-1 (or the pseudogene TRBV3-2) to TRBJ2-3; 8 positions agree with TRBD2. The CDR3 covers 15 residues. V lost 6 bases to trimming and J lost 0 bases; unmatched junction nucleotides: 5. Germline V gene data show CDR1 as LGHDT and CDR2 as YNNKEL (reference sequence). This CDR3 reads CASRLTSGSTDTQYF. For the CDR3, the DNA is TGTGCCAGCAGACTTACTAGCGGAAGCACAGATACGCAGTATTTT.

The chain is built from TRBV30 and TRBJ1-4, with D maybe TRBD1 (6 bases). Trimming removed 2 bases at V and 8 bases at J, with 15 bases between. This CDR3 region has 14 residues. Germline V CDR1 and CDR2: GTSNPN, SVGIG (reference sequence). CDR3 in DNA: TGTGCCTGGAGTCTCCCGAGACAGGCCGAAAAACTGTTTTTT. Protein sequence: CAWSLPRQAEKLFF.